A selection of T cell receptor beta chains follows, all from one sample in a study of T-cell memory formation after mild COVID-19. One entry per CDR3 protein, called by TCRdb with MiXCR from the 5' RACE reads. The sample contains under 200,000 distinct CDR3 sequences, 30% to 35% of which appear only once. The sequenced sample consisted of PBMCs or a T cell subset sorted from them (not recorded which). These receptors all come from an adult woman who had mild COVID-19 (a few samples of this study predate the infection). Cell type and time point are not known. The CDR3 runs from the conserved cysteine through the conserved F or W. D genes are given only for firm matches. Clone size is shown for a subset of rows, as once, few, many or a class of expanded clone.

clone size	CDR3 length	D gene	V gene	J gene	CDR3 DNA	CDR3 protein
.	15	.	TRBV11-2	TRBJ2-2	TGTGCCAGCAGCTTAGTGGACAGACTCACCGGGGAGCTGTTTTTT	CASSLVDRLTGELFF
few	16	.	TRBV2	TRBJ2-5	TGTGCCAGCAGTGAGGCCCCCTCTTCGTACCAAGAGACCCAGTACTTC	CASSEAPSSYQETQYF
.	15	.	TRBV7-6	TRBJ2-7	TGTGCCAGCAGCTCGGATGCAGGGAGTTCCTACGAGCAGTACTTC	CASSSDAGSSYEQYF
few	15	TRBD1	TRBV25-1	TRBJ2-7	TGTGCCAGCAGTGCGGGACAGGGGGCAGGATACGAGCAGTACTTC	CASSAGQGAGYEQYF
few	11	.	TRBV7-2	TRBJ1-4	TGTGCCGTACAGGGTAATGAAAAACTGTTTTTT	CAVQGNEKLFF
many	16	TRBD1	TRBV3-1	TRBJ2-1	TGTGCCAGCAGCCTCGGGACAGGAGTATCCTACAATGAGCAGTTCTTC	CASSLGTGVSYNEQFF
.	17	TRBD2	TRBV14	TRBJ2-2	TGTGCCAGCAGCCAAGACACGCGGGAGTGGAACACCGGGGAGCTGTTTTTT	CASSQDTREWNTGELFF
many	14	.	TRBV4-2	TRBJ2-1	TGTGCCAGCAGCCAAGATCCGACATTCAATGAGCAGTTCTTC	CASSQDPTFNEQFF
.	15	.	TRBV5-5	TRBJ2-5	TGTGCCAGCAGCTTGGGTACAGGCCCGCAAGAGACCCAGTACTTC	CASSLGTGPQETQYF
.	13	.	TRBV20-1	TRBJ1-5	TGCAGTGCTAGAGATCTGGGGAATCAGCCCCAGCATTTT	CSARDLGNQPQHF
.	15	.	TRBV4-1	TRBJ1-5	TGCGCCAGCAGCCGGGGGGCTGGAAACAATCAGCCCCAGCATTTT	CASSRGAGNNQPQHF
few	15	TRBD2	TRBV20-1	TRBJ2-1	TGCAGTGCTAGAGATGCTAGCGGGAGGGCGAATGAGCAGTTCTTC	CSARDASGRANEQFF
.	16	.	TRBV12-3/TRBV12-4	TRBJ1-5	TGTGCCAGCACTAATTTTCCGGACAGCAGCAATCAGCCCCAGCATTTT	CASTNFPDSSNQPQHF
.	12	TRBD1	TRBV5-5	TRBJ2-7	TGTGCCAGCAGCACGGGACAGAACGAGCAGTACTTC	CASSTGQNEQYF
.	14	.	TRBV7-2	TRBJ2-5	TGTGCCAGCAGCTTAGCGGGAGTGAAAGAGACCCAGTACTTC	CASSLAGVKETQYF
.	16	.	TRBV5-5	TRBJ1-5	TGTGCCAGCAGCTCACAGGGATTTGGGCCAAATCAGCCCCAGCATTTT	CASSSQGFGPNQPQHF
.	13	.	TRBV5-1	TRBJ1-6	TGCGCCAGCAGCCAGGTTGGGGGTTTGCCCCTCCACTTT	CASSQVGGLPLHF
few	12	.	TRBV29-1	TRBJ2-5	TGCAGCTTTATAACTAGTTCTGAGACCCAGTACTTC	CSFITSSETQYF
.	13	.	TRBV19	TRBJ2-7	TGTGCCAGTAGTATGTCGTTGTCGTACGAGCAGTACTTC	CASSMSLSYEQYF
.	15	.	TRBV5-1	TRBJ2-3	TGCGCCAGCAGCCGGAGCGGTCTAGGCACAGATACGCAGTATTTT	CASSRSGLGTDTQYF
.	14	.	TRBV19	TRBJ2-2	TGTGCCAGTAGAACCGGGACAAACACCGGGGAGCTGTTTTTT	CASRTGTNTGELFF
.	14	TRBD1	TRBV2	TRBJ1-4	TGTGCCAGCATTCGGGGACAGGGTGGAGAAAAACTGTTTTTT	CASIRGQGGEKLFF
few	17	.	TRBV6-5	TRBJ1-6	TGTGCCAGCAGTTACCGGGCCAGGGTCGGGTTTTTTTCACCCCTCCACTTT	CASSYRARVGFFSPLHF
.	16	.	TRBV7-9	TRBJ1-2	TGTGCCAGCAGCTTACCTTGGGGGGCCGCAAGAAATGGCTACACCTTC	CASSLPWGAARNGYTF
.	17	TRBD2	TRBV24-1	TRBJ2-1	TGTGCCACCAGTGCCTGGGGGGAAGCGGGAGGACACAATGAGCAGTTCTTC	CATSAWGEAGGHNEQFF
.	14	TRBD2	TRBV7-3	TRBJ2-2	TGTGCCAGCGGCTCTAGCGGGGGTGCTGGGGAGCTGTTTTTT	CASGSSGGAGELFF
few	15	TRBD2	TRBV23-1	TRBJ2-3	TGCGCCGCCTCCCCGAGGGCGGGAGCTCCAGATACGCAGTATTTT	CAASPRAGAPDTQYF
many	15	TRBD2	TRBV7-9	TRBJ2-3	TGTGCCAGCAGCTTAGGACTAGCGGGGACAGATACGCAGTATTTT	CASSLGLAGTDTQYF
.	14	.	TRBV15	TRBJ2-3	TGTGCCACCAGCAGAGGGGCGGATCTATATACGCAGTATTTT	CATSRGADLYTQYF
.	15	TRBD1	TRBV18	TRBJ1-1	TGTGCCAGCTCAGCACCTACAGGGGCCTACACTGAAGCTTTCTTT	CASSAPTGAYTEAFF
.	14	.	TRBV29-1	TRBJ1-1	TGCAGTCCGGCCAGGGGCGGGGGGGACACTGAAGCTTTCTTT	CSPARGGGDTEAFF
.	15	.	TRBV25-1	TRBJ1-4	TGTGCCAGCAGTGACGGACAGTTGGCTAATGAAAAACTGTTTTTT	CASSDGQLANEKLFF
few	14	.	TRBV12-3/TRBV12-4	TRBJ1-1	TGTGCCAGCAGAGCGGGGGTCCTGAACACTGAAGCTTTCTTT	CASRAGVLNTEAFF
few	15	.	TRBV25-1	TRBJ1-4	TGTGCCAGCAGTCAAAGGACGGGAACTAATGAAAAACTGTTTTTT	CASSQRTGTNEKLFF
.	18	TRBD2	TRBV9	TRBJ2-1	TGTGCCAGCAGCCCTACCCTCGGACTAGCGGGAGGGCGGGATGAGCAGTTCTTC	CASSPTLGLAGGRDEQFF
few	12	.	TRBV19	TRBJ1-1	TGTGCCAGTAGTGGGGGGAACACTGAAGCTTTCTTT	CASSGGNTEAFF
.	15	.	TRBV19	TRBJ2-1	TGTGCCAGTACCCTACGGCCGGCATCCTACAATGAGCAGTTCTTC	CASTLRPASYNEQFF
.	14	.	TRBV24-1	TRBJ1-2	TGTGCCACCAGTGATCCCAGGACGACCTATGGCTACACCTTC	CATSDPRTTYGYTF
few	15	.	TRBV12-3/TRBV12-4	TRBJ1-6	TGTGCCAGCAGTTTAGGGTCTTCCTCTAATTCACCCCTCCACTTT	CASSLGSSSNSPLHF
few	15	TRBD2	TRBV29-1	TRBJ2-4	TGCAGCGTTGAAGATCCTAGCGGGGGGGCTTCTGTTCAGTACTTC	CSVEDPSGGASVQYF
few	14	.	TRBV7-9	TRBJ2-7	TGTGCCAGCAGCTCCCCTACAGGAGGCTACGAGCAGTACTTC	CASSSPTGGYEQYF
few	16	.	TRBV20-1	TRBJ1-5	TGCAGTGCTTCCCGAAGGACAGCAACGGGCAATCAGCCCCAGCATTTT	CSASRRTATGNQPQHF
.	13	TRBD1	TRBV19	TRBJ1-2	TGTGCCAGTAGCCTTACCGGGACAGGGTTTTTCTCCTTC	CASSLTGTGFFSF
.	15	.	TRBV3-1	TRBJ1-2	TGTGCCAGCAGCCAAGTTAGGGACATTGCCTATGGCTACACCTTC	CASSQVRDIAYGYTF
.	15	TRBD1	TRBV7-9	TRBJ1-2	TGTGCCAGCAGCCTCCCGGGACAGGGGGAAGAGACGGCGATCTTC	CASSLPGQGEETAIF
.	16	.	TRBV7-2	TRBJ2-5	TGTGCCAGCAGCTTCCCCCCCGGGGGAGGAGGCGAGACCCAGTACTTC	CASSFPPGGGGETQYF
.	14	.	TRBV24-1	TRBJ2-5	TGTGCCACCAGTGACCCAGGGGGGCAAGAGACCCAGTACTTC	CATSDPGGQETQYF
.	16	.	TRBV6-6	TRBJ2-7	TGTGCCAGCAGTTACGGGGAATTGAGGGGCTCCTACGAGCAGTACTTC	CASSYGELRGSYEQYF
few	16	TRBD2	TRBV7-2	TRBJ2-2	TGTGCCAGCAGGCCTTTTGCGGGAGGGAACACCGGGGAGCTGTTTTTT	CASRPFAGGNTGELFF
few	15	.	TRBV7-2	TRBJ2-4	TGTGCCAGCAGCTCAAGCGGCCAGTGGGGGAACATTCAGTACTTC	CASSSSGQWGNIQYF
.	13	.	TRBV13	TRBJ1-1	TGTGCCAGCAGCTTCTACGGGGGCACTGAAGCTTTCTTT	CASSFYGGTEAFF
.	12	.	TRBV23-1	TRBJ1-2	TGCGCCAGCACGGGCAGAGGATATGGCTACACCTTC	CASTGRGYGYTF
.	15	TRBD1	TRBV6-6	TRBJ1-3	TGTGCCAGCAGTTACGCGGACAGGGGTGGAAACACCATATATTTT	CASSYADRGGNTIYF
.	16	.	TRBV2	TRBJ2-7	TGTGCCAGCAGTGATCCAAGTGGCGGGATTCTCTACGAGCAGTACTTC	CASSDPSGGILYEQYF
.	15	.	TRBV12-3/TRBV12-4	TRBJ1-5	TGTGCCAGCAAACAAAGTCCGCAACCTAATCAGCCCCAGCATTTT	CASKQSPQPNQPQHF
.	13	.	TRBV7-3	TRBJ2-5	TGTGCCAGCAGCTCTCCGGGGCAGGAGACCCAGTACTTC	CASSSPGQETQYF
few	16	.	TRBV6-5	TRBJ2-6	TGTGCCAGCAGCCTATCCACACCTTCTGGGGCCAACGTCCTGACTTTC	CASSLSTPSGANVLTF
.	15	TRBD1	TRBV20-1	TRBJ2-7	TGCAGTGCTAGAGAAGGACAGGGTAGCTCCTACGAGCAGTACTTC	CSAREGQGSSYEQYF
.	17	.	TRBV7-9	TRBJ2-1	TGTGCCAGCAGCTTAGCGTTGGCCCTCGGAAGAGGCAATGAGCAGTTCTTC	CASSLALALGRGNEQFF
few	13	.	TRBV2	TRBJ1-2	TGTGCCAGCAGTGTAACGGGGCTCGAGGGCTACACCTTC	CASSVTGLEGYTF